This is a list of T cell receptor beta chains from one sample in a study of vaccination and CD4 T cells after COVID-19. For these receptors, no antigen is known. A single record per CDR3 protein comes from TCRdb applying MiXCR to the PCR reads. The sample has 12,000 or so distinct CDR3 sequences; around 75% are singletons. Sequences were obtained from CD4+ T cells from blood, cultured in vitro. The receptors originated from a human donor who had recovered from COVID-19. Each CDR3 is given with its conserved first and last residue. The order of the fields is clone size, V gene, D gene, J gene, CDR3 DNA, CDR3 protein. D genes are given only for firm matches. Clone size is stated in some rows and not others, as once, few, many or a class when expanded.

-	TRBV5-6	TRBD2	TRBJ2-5	TGTGCCAGCAGCCTAAGGGAGGGGACCCAGTACTTC	CASSLREGTQYF
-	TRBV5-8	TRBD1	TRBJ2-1	TGTGCCAGCAGCTTGGGTGCGAGAGTCAGGGGGCCCGAGCAGTTCTTC	CASSLGARVRGPEQFF
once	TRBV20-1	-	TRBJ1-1	TGCAGTGTTCCCAGGGGTGGGACTGCTGAAGCTTTCTTT	CSVPRGGTAEAFF
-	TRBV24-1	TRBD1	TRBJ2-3	TGTGCCACCAGTGATCGGACAGGGCGGGATCGATTAACGCAGTATTTT	CATSDRTGRDRLTQYF
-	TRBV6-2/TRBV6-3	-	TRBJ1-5	TGTGCCAGCAGTCTCCGCCCGAGGGCGGCCAATAATCAGCCCCAGCATTTT	CASSLRPRAANNQPQHF
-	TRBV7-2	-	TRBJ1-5	TGTGCCAGCAGCTTAGAGGGGGTTCTTCAGCCCCAGCATTTT	CASSLEGVLQPQHF
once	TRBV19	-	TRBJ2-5	TGTGCCAGTAGTTCGTTGGGGGCCTCAAAAGAGACCCAGTACTTC	CASSSLGASKETQYF
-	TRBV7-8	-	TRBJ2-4	TGTGCCAGCAGCCCAACCGGACAGAAAGTAGCCAAAAACATTCAGTACTTC	CASSPTGQKVAKNIQYF
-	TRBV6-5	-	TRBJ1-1	TGTGCCAGCAGTTCCCGATGGGACATGAACACTGAAGCTTTCTTT	CASSSRWDMNTEAFF
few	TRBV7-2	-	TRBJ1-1	TGTGCCACCAAGGAGGGCAACGTGAACACTGAAGCTTTCTTT	CATKEGNVNTEAFF
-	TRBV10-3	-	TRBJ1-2	TGTGCCATCAGCAAGGAGCAGTTGGCTAACTATGGCTACACCTTC	CAISKEQLANYGYTF
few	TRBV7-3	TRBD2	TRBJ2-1	TGTGCCAGCAGCCCTACTAGCGGGATTGAGCAGTTCTTC	CASSPTSGIEQFF
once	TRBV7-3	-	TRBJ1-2	TGTGCCAGCAGCACCGGGAACACCTTC	CASSTGNTF
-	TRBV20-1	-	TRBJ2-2	TGCAGTGCTCTCCCGGGGGCCAAGACCGGGGAGCTGTTTTTT	CSALPGAKTGELFF
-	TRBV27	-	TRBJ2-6	TGTGCCAGCGGCCCGTGGGTCCAAAGCTCTGGGGCCAACGTCCTGACTTTC	CASGPWVQSSGANVLTF
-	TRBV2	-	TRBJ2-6	TGTGCCAGCAGTGGGGGAGCTGACTCTGGGGCCAACGTCCTGACTTTC	CASSGGADSGANVLTF
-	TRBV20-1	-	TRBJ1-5	TGCAGGGTCGGGGGCGCGGGTCAGCCCCAGCATTTT	CRVGGAGQPQHF
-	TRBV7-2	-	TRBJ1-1	TGTGCCAGCAGCCTATACACGTTCGAAGCTTTCTTT	CASSLYTFEAFF
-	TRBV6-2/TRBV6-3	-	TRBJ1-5	TGTGCCAGCAGGTGGACAGATAGCAATCAGCCCCAGCATTTT	CASRWTDSNQPQHF
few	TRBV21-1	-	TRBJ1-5	TGTGCCAGCAGCAAAGTTATGTTCCAGGGACTGGCTCATTCGCGACAGCCCCAGCATTTT	CASSKVMFQGLAHSRQPQHF
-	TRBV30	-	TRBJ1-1	TGTGCCTGGGTAGACTCCTGGGAAGGGACTGAAGCTTTCTTT	CAWVDSWEGTEAFF
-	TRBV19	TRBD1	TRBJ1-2	TGTGCCAGTAGCCTCTTGGGACAGACGATTAACTATGGCTACACCTTC	CASSLLGQTINYGYTF
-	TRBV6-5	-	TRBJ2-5	TGTGCCAGCAGTTACTGGGGACGGGGTGGTTCGCGGGAGACCCAGTACTTC	CASSYWGRGGSRETQYF
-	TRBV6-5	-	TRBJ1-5	TGTGCCAGCAGTTTCGGGGAGCCCCAGCATTTT	CASSFGEPQHF
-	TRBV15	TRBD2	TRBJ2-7	TGTGCCACCAGCAGAGACGGGAGGACCTACGAGCAGTACTTC	CATSRDGRTYEQYF
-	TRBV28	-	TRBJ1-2	TGTGCCAGCTCCGAAAAGACTAACTATGGCTACACCTTC	CASSEKTNYGYTF
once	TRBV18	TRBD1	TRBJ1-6	TGTGCCAGCTCAGAGCATCCGGGACAGAATTCACCCCTCCACTTT	CASSEHPGQNSPLHF